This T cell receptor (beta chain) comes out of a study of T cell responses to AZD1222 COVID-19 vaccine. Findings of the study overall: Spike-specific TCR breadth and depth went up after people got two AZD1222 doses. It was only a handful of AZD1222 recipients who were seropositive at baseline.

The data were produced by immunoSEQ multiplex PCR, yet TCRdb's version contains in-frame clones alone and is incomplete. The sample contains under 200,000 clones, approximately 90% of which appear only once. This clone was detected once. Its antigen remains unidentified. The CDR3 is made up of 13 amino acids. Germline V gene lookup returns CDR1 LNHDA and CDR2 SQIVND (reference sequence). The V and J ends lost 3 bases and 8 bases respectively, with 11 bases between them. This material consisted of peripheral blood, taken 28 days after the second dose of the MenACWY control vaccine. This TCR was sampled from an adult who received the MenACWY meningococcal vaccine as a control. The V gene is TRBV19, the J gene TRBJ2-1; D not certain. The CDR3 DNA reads TGTGCCAGTAGTATGGCTACGCCCTATGAGCAGTTCTTC. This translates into CASSMATPYEQFF.